This is a list of T cell receptor beta chains from one sample in a study of blood T cells in healthy people across ages. Using its own MiXCR run on the 5' RACE reads, TCRdb lists one record per CDR3 protein. This table has roughly 860,000 distinct CDR3 sequences, approximately 59% appearing once. Sequencing input: blood. Source of these receptors: a man aged 30 to 45 in good health. Each CDR3 is given with its conserved first and last residue. D genes are given only for firm matches. Clone size is given for some rows only: seen once, a few or many times, or a class if the clone is expanded.

>.|TRBV12-3/TRBV12-4|TRBJ1-1|.
TGTGCCAGCAGTTTCACAGGGAGGACTGAAGCTTTCTTT
CASSFTGRTEAFF
>.|TRBV20-1|TRBJ2-1|.
TGCAGCGCATTAAAGTCTAGCAATGAGCAGTTCTTC
CSALKSSNEQFF
>TRBD1|TRBV6-2/TRBV6-3|TRBJ2-7|.
TGTGCCAGCAGTTACTTCCGACAGGGTGACGAGCAGTACTTC
CASSYFRQGDEQYF
>TRBD2|TRBV5-6|TRBJ2-3|.
TGTGCCAGCAGGCCGCTCAGCGGGGGCTACACAGATACGCAGTATTTT
CASRPLSGGYTDTQYF
>.|TRBV25-1|TRBJ1-1|.
TGTGCCAGCAGTGAATACAAGGCGCCGAACACTGAAGCTTTCTTT
CASSEYKAPNTEAFF
>TRBD2|TRBV6-8|TRBJ2-3|few
TGTGCCAGCAGTTACCGCCTCGCGGGGGGTATACCCACAGATACGCAGTATTTT
CASSYRLAGGIPTDTQYF
>.|TRBV6-2/TRBV6-3|TRBJ1-2|.
TGTGCCACAGGACACCCCGACCCAAGAATGAACACCTTC
CATGHPDPRMNTF
>TRBD1|TRBV27|TRBJ1-2|.
TGTGCCAGCAGTTATACAGGGGGCTATGGCTACACCTTC
CASSYTGGYGYTF
>.|TRBV6-5|TRBJ2-1|once
TGTGCCAGCAGTTGGGACCGTGTTAGTAATGAGCAGTTCTTC
CASSWDRVSNEQFF
>TRBD1|TRBV20-1|TRBJ1-5|.
TGCAGCTTAACAGGGGGAAATCAGCCCCAGCATTTT
CSLTGGNQPQHF
>TRBD1|TRBV20-1|TRBJ2-3|few
TGCAGTGCTATCACCGGGACACAGGGGGGTGATACGCAGTATTTT
CSAITGTQGGDTQYF
>TRBD1|TRBV29-1|TRBJ2-5|once
TGCAGCGTGAAAAAACAGGGGTCGGAGACCCAGTACTTC
CSVKKQGSETQYF